The present entry profiles one T cell receptor (beta chain) with its context. Its antigen is not known. Priming with a constant-region primer yielded TCR beta cDNA from around 540 ng total RNA. Three nested multiplex PCR rounds of slightly modified ARM-PCR generated TCR beta libraries. It was with TRBV1-TRBV30 forward primers and a C-beta reverse primer that the first two PCR rounds were run, at roughly 9 cycles each. TCRdb re-called the multiplex PCR reads through MiXCR, storing one row per CDR3 protein. This sample has 95,000 to 100,000 distinct CDR3 sequences, with 65% to 75% found just once. The data are from a study of tumor-infiltrating lymphocytes in primary liver carcinoma. Points from the study as a whole: In tumor-adjacent and tumor-blood pairs, overlap was lower than in tumor region pairs.

Investigators took RNA and DNA out together from roughly 18-30 mg of unsorted bulk tissue. Unmatched junction bases numbered 16, after V lost 3 bases and J lost 9 bases. The CDR3 has 16 residues. CDR1 is GTSNPN and CDR2 is SVGIG in the germline V gene (reference sequence). Input material: liver tumor tissue from sampling region 2. Subset in this sample: tumor region T2, inferior pole. The sequence derives from a woman aged 60-70 years with primary liver carcinoma and hepatitis B virus infection. V and J are TRBV30 and TRBJ2-1, with 8 bases aligning to TRBD1. The chain's CDR3 is CAWRWGQATFSSEQFF. The CDR3 bases are TGTGCCTGGAGGTGGGGACAGGCGACATTTAGCTCTGAGCAGTTCTTC. The entire variable domain, with the rest obtained from reference TRBV30 and TRBJ2-1, is as follows: SQTIHQWPATLVQPVGSPLSLECTVEGTSNPNLYWYRQAAGRGLQLLFYSVGIGQISSEVPQNLSASRPQDRQFILSSKKLLLSDSGFYLCAWRWGQATFSSEQFFGPGTRLTVL.